This TCR beta chain was identified in a study of blood T cells in healthy people across ages. Whole-study findings and limits: Shifts in expanded clonotypes may have been confounded by donor CMV status, which was unknown. Greater diversity and more naive CD4+ cells were seen in long-lived donors than in aged donors. A strong correlation was seen between TCR beta diversity and naive T cell percentage.

Remarks on this clonotype: Antigen: not known.

Every sample gave at least 6 micrograms of total RNA when it was extracted. A second roughly 7 to 12 cycle PCR used barcoded and J-beta primers. TCRdb redid the calling of the 5' RACE reads with MiXCR, one entry per CDR3 protein. The table shows about 1 million distinct CDR3 sequences, with 45% occurring only once. This CDR3 contains 16 residues. Germline V gene data show CDR1 as LNHNV and CDR2 as YYDKDF (reference sequence). V lost 1 base to trimming and J lost 2 bases; unmatched junction nucleotides: 5. Sequencing was done on a sample of blood. The gene calls are TRBV15 and TRBJ2-7; 10 bases map to TRBD1. The TCR comes from a woman in her sixties or seventies in good health. This CDR3 is CATSRGGQGDAYEQYF. The CDR3 DNA reads TGTGCCACCAGCAGAGGTGGACAGGGGGACGCCTACGAGCAGTACTTC.